This TCR beta chain was obtained from a study of cytomegalovirus exposure and HLA in healthy donors. With respect to this clone: Its target is not known.

Study-level results: Reportedly, HLA-A and HLA-B alleles of most subjects were accurately predicted from TCR beta.

Vbeta (60) and Jbeta (13) primers were used in the PCR. Repertoires were generated with immunoSEQ multiplex PCR, while TCRdb's copy carries only in-frame clones and drops some. Here the sample spans 100,000 or so clones, over 70% being singletons. The V gene end was trimmed by 5 bases and the J gene end by 6 bases; junction bases not matched to a gene: 9. There are 14 residues in the CDR3. Germline CDR1 and CDR2: MNHEY and SMNVEV (reference sequence). The sequence was collected from a young man in good health and CMV-seronegative. The sample was PBMCs. The rearrangement joins TRBV27 to TRBJ1-1, with TRBD1 identical over 7 bases. The CDR3: CASSVSRDSSEAFF. The CDR3 DNA follows: TGTGCCAGCAGTGTCTCACGGGACAGCTCTGAAGCTTTCTTT.